These 17 T cell receptor beta chains share one sample of origin, sequenced in a study of blood T cell repertoires in COVID-19. Here immunoSEQ multiplex PCR was the method, and the copy in TCRdb shows in-frame clones only, minus some. The sample has 78,000 or so clones, 80% to 90% seen once. Sequencing used peripheral blood. These receptors were obtained from a woman between 45 and 60 years old with acute or convalescent COVID-19.

V is TRBV15 and J is TRBJ1-2; D is unclear. There are 14 residues in the CDR3. Germline values: CDR1 LNHNV, CDR2 YYDKDF (reference sequence). Trimming removed 2 bases from V and 7 bases from J, with 14 bases in between. CDR3 residues: CATSRPGPNAGYTF. The CDR3 nucleotides read TGTGCCACCAGCAGACCGGGTCCAAACGCTGGCTACACCTTC.

J is TRBJ1-1 and V is TRBV5-8; maybe TRBD1 (6 bases). The V gene's germline CDR1 is SGHTS and CDR2 YDEGEE. The V end was cut by 1 base, the J end by 0 bases, with 7 bases between. There are 14 residues in the CDR3. CDR3 in amino acids: CASSLTGLNTEAFF. The CDR3 DNA sequence: TGTGCCAGCAGCTTGACAGGGTTGAACACTGAAGCTTTCTTT.

V gene TRBV5-4 combines with J gene TRBJ1-6, with a possible D match to TRBD1 (6 bases). V lost 4 bases, J lost 6 bases, and 11 bases lay in between. The CDR3 consists of 14 residues. Germline V gene sequence: CDR1 SGHNT, CDR2 YYREEE (reference sequence). As DNA, the CDR3 is TGTGCCAGCAGCGTTGACAGGTTTAATTCACCCCTCCACTTT. Translating gives CASSVDRFNSPLHF.

The rearrangement joins TRBV7-9 to TRBJ1-5; D call uncertain. V lost 0 bases and J 2 bases, leaving 5 bases between the germline ends. The CDR3 extends over 14 amino acids. Germline assignment: CDR1 SEHNR and CDR2 FQNEAQ (reference sequence). DNA for the CDR3: TGTGCCAGCAGCTTAGCGCCAGGCAATCAGCCCCAGCATTTT. Translating it yields CASSLAPGNQPQHF. Variable domain in full (rest from reference TRBV7-9 and TRBJ1-5): DTGVSQNPRHKITKRGQNVTFRCDPISEHNRLYWYRQTLGQGPEFLTYFQNEAQLEKSRLLSDRFSAERPKGSFSTLEIQRTEQGDSAMYLCASSLAPGNQPQHFGDGTRLSIL.

This clone was detected only a few times. The rearrangement uses TRBV6-5 and TRBJ1-2; 8 bases align to TRBD1. Trimming removed 1 base from V and 8 bases from J; junction bases left unmatched: 0. The CDR3 extends over 12 amino acids. CDR1 and CDR2 (germline): MNHEY, SVGAGI. The CDR3 DNA reads TGTGCCAGCAGTTACTGGACAGGGGGCTACACCTTC. Translated: CASSYWTGGYTF.

The rearrangement links TRBV27 to TRBJ2-1; 11 bases map to TRBD2. The CDR3 extends over 15 amino acids. The V gene's germline CDR1 is MNHEY and CDR2 SMNVEV (reference sequence). V was pared by 3 bases and J by 3 bases, with 1 base of the junction left unmatched. Here the CDR3 DNA reads TGTGCCAGCAGTTTGACTAGCGGGAACTACAATGAGCAGTTCTTC. Protein: CASSLTSGNYNEQFF.

CDR3 coding DNA: TGTGCCAGCTCACCTGGACTAGCGGGAGGCGAGCAGTACTTC. This encodes CASSPGLAGGEQYF. The rearrangement joins TRBV18 to TRBJ2-7, with TRBD2 matching 14 bases. J was trimmed by 6 bases and V by 3 bases; bases with no gene match: 1. The CDR3 has 14 amino acids. The V gene's germline CDR1 is KGHSH and CDR2 LQKENI.

The chain joins TRBV5-6 to TRBJ1-3, with D uncertain. The CDR3 is 14 residues long. The V and J ends lost 0 bases and 6 bases respectively, with 10 bases between them. CDR1 and CDR2 (germline): SGHDT, YYEEEE. CDR3: CASSLGFGVNTIYF. CDR3 DNA sequence: TGTGCCAGCAGCTTGGGGTTCGGGGTAAACACCATATATTTT.

This clone was counted only a few times. The chain employs TRBV28 and TRBJ1-4, with 8 bases aligning to TRBD1. This CDR3 spans 15 amino acids. CDR1 and CDR2 (germline): MDHEN, SYDVKM. V dropped 3 bases and J dropped 8; count of bases not matched to a gene: 8. The CDR3 loop reads CASSFTGTGNEKLFF. The DNA of the CDR3 is TGTGCCAGCAGTTTCACCGGGACAGGAAACGAAAAACTGTTTTTT.

The chain joins TRBV18 to TRBJ1-1; 8 bases map to TRBD1. CDR3 length: 16 amino acids. CDR1 is KGHSH and CDR2 is LQKENI in the germline V gene. The trim removed 3 bases at V and 2 bases at J, leaving 8 bases unmatched. Here the CDR3 reads CASSPLGDRPNTEAFF. The CDR3 DNA follows: TGTGCCAGCTCACCCCTAGGGGACAGGCCTAACACTGAAGCTTTCTTT. Variable domain in full (rest from reference TRBV18 and TRBJ1-1): NAGVMQNPRHLVRRRGQEARLRCSPMKGHSHVYWYRQLPEEGLKFMVYLQKENIIDESGMPKERFSAEFPKEGPSILRIQQVVRGDSAAYFCASSPLGDRPNTEAFFGQGTRLTVV.

V gene TRBV7-9 combines with J gene TRBJ2-1; D possibly corresponds to TRBD2 (5 bases). V lost 1 base and J 4 bases, leaving 14 bases between the germline ends. The germline CDR1 and CDR2 sequences are SEHNR and FQNEAQ (reference sequence). The CDR3 runs to 16 residues. The CDR3 nucleotides read TGTGCCAGCAGCTTAGTCCGGCCCGGGGAATACAATGAGCAGTTCTTC. Its translation: CASSLVRPGEYNEQFF.

This rearrangement joins TRBV28 to TRBJ1-1; 9 bases map to TRBD1. After removal of 7 bases from V and 7 bases from J, the junction contained 10 bases not matched to a gene. The CDR3 has 14 residues. Germline-derived CDR1 and CDR2 are MDHEN and SYDVKM. CDR3 sequence reads: CASTRQGGSVEAFF. The CDR3 DNA reads TGTGCCAGCACCCGACAGGGGGGTTCGGTTGAAGCTTTCTTT.

This CDR3 is CASSLAGVSTDTQYF. The CDR3 region has the DNA TGTGCCAGCAGTTTAGCGGGAGTCAGCACAGATACGCAGTATTTT. The V gene is TRBV28, the J gene TRBJ2-3, with TRBD2 matching over 7 bases. J lost 0 bases, V lost 2 bases, and 2 bases had no gene match. The germline gives CDR1 MDHEN, CDR2 SYDVKM. This CDR3 contains 15 residues.

This chain links TRBV7-9 with TRBJ2-1, with 13 bases lining up with TRBD2. Germline loops: CDR1 SEHNR, CDR2 FQNEAQ (reference sequence). Trimming took 4 bases from V and 0 from J; bases not matched to a gene: 9. CDR3 size: 19 residues. The CDR3 DNA follows: TGTGCCAGCAGCTCCGGACTAGCGGGAGCCCTTAGCTCCTACAATGAGCAGTTCTTC. Translating it yields CASSSGLAGALSSYNEQFF. The full variable domain, completed using reference TRBV7-9 and TRBJ2-1, is DTGVSQNPRHKITKRGQNVTFRCDPISEHNRLYWYRQTLGQGPEFLTYFQNEAQLEKSRLLSDRFSAERPKGSFSTLEIQRTEQGDSAMYLCASSSGLAGALSSYNEQFFGPGTRLTVL.

The chain combines TRBV7-6 with TRBJ1-4, with D unclear. In germline, CDR1 is SGHVS, CDR2 FNYEAQ. This CDR3 has 16 amino acids. With 0 bases removed from V and 0 bases from J, the gap between germline ends came to 8 bases. CDR3 loop: CASSLASGATNEKLFF. In DNA form, the CDR3 reads TGTGCCAGCAGCTTAGCGTCGGGAGCAACTAATGAAAAACTGTTTTTT. Full variable domain (outside the CDR3, taken from reference TRBV7-6 and TRBJ1-4): GAGVSQSPRYKVTKRGQDVALRCDPISGHVSLYWYRQALGQGPEFLTYFNYEAQQDKSGLPNDRFSAERPEGSISTLTIQRTEQRDSAMYRCASSLASGATNEKLFFGSGTQLSVL.

This clone was seen many times. The rearrangement links TRBV5-1 to TRBJ2-7; D is perhaps TRBD2 (6 bases). Trimming took 0 bases from V and 2 from J, leaving 12 bases between them. The CDR3 covers 15 residues. Germline V CDR1 and CDR2: SGHRS, YFSETQ. The CDR3 DNA follows: TGCGCCAGCAGCTTGGCGCGGGGTATCACCTACGAGCAGTACTTC. Protein sequence: CASSLARGITYEQYF. Drawing the rest from reference TRBV5-1 and TRBJ2-7, the complete variable domain is KAGVTQTPRYLIKTRGQQVTLSCSPISGHRSVSWYQQTPGQGLQFLFEYFSETQRNKGNFPGRFSGRQFSNSRSEMNVSTLELGDSALYLCASSLARGITYEQYFGPGTRLTVT.

V is TRBV28 and J is TRBJ1-1; 9 bases align to TRBD1. Per the germline V gene, CDR1 is MDHEN and CDR2 is SYDVKM. Unmatched junction bases numbered 6, after V lost 6 bases and J lost 4 bases. The CDR3 totals 14 residues. DNA of the CDR3: TGTGCCAGCAGAAGCCAGGACAGGGGCACTGAAGCTTTCTTT. It specifies CASRSQDRGTEAFF.